The 22 T cell receptor beta chains reported below all come from one sample, sequenced in a study of shared clonotypes between healthy human individuals. Produced via immunoSEQ multiplex PCR; TCRdb's table is partial and in-frame only. Among roughly 2,500,000 clones, 80% to 95% were seen once, and the ten largest hold 0.35% to 0.45%. Material for sequencing was naive CD4+ T cells from PBMCs. Subset: CD45RA+ positively selected. The receptors derive from a man younger than 35 in good health. Some clones in this sample may be carry-over from other donors' samples.

The gene calls are TRBV5-6 and TRBJ1-1; no firm D call. In germline, CDR1 is SGHDT, CDR2 YYEEEE. V was trimmed by 1 base and J by 1 base, leaving 2 bases between them. CDR3 size: 12 residues. The CDR3 reads CASSLPNTEAFF. Here the CDR3 DNA reads TGTGCCAGCAGCTTGCCGAACACTGAAGCTTTCTTT.

J is TRBJ1-2 and V is TRBV18; 8 bases are shared with TRBD1. The J segment lost 5 bases and the V segment lost 9 bases, leaving 14 bases of the junction unmatched. This CDR3 is built from 15 residues. Germline assignment: CDR1 KGHSH and CDR2 LQKENI. For the CDR3, the DNA is TGTGCCAGTTCTGCGTCCGGGACAGGTGAATATGGCTACACCTTC. Its protein is CASSASGTGEYGYTF.

The CDR3, as DNA: TGCGCCAGCATAGGACAGGGGAGCCTCGGGGAGACCCAGTACTTC. Protein sequence: CASIGQGSLGETQYF. The J gene is TRBJ2-5, the V gene TRBV5-1; 9 positions match TRBD1. The CDR3 covers 15 residues. V lost 6 bases to trimming and J lost 5 bases; unmatched junction nucleotides: 11. The germline V gene encodes CDR1 SGHRS and CDR2 YFSETQ.

The gene calls are TRBV19 and TRBJ2-5; 8 positions match TRBD2. The trim removed 4 bases at V and 4 bases at J, leaving 14 bases unmatched. The CDR3 extends over 17 amino acids. Per the germline V gene, CDR1 is LNHDA and CDR2 is SQIVND (reference sequence). The DNA of the CDR3 is TGTGCCAGTAGTACAAGAAAGCTAGGGAGCGGGGGAGAGACCCAGTACTTC. Residues: CASSTRKLGSGGETQYF.

With respect to this clone: This sample also contains other DNA sequences that code for the same CDR3. The J gene is TRBJ2-2, the V gene TRBV9; 11 bases fit TRBD1. The J segment lost 5 bases and the V segment lost 3 bases, leaving 3 bases of the junction unmatched. CDR1 is SGDLS and CDR2 is YYNGEE in the germline V gene. CDR3 length equals 15 residues. Written as DNA, the CDR3 is TGTGCCAGCAGCGCCGGACAGGGGGCGACCGGGGAGCTGTTTTTT. Translating gives CASSAGQGATGELFF.

The CDR3 here is CASSGLTNYGYTF. CDR3 nucleotides: TGTGCCAGCAGTGGACTGACTAACTATGGCTACACCTTC. V and J are TRBV2 and TRBJ1-2; D is ambiguous. The CDR3 length is 13 residues. Per the germline V gene, CDR1 is SNHLY and CDR2 is FYNNEI. V was trimmed by 4 bases and J by 0 bases, leaving 6 bases between them.

The V call is TRBV30, the J call TRBJ2-7; either TRBD1 or TRBD2 may supply D (5 bases each). CDR1 GTSNPN and CDR2 SVGIG come from the germline V gene (reference sequence). There are 14 residues in the CDR3. V gave up 2 bases and J gave up 5 bases, with 16 bases separating them. Written as DNA, the CDR3 is TGTGCCTGGAGTCCCACCTGGGGGAACGACGAGCAGTACTTC. Its protein is CAWSPTWGNDEQYF. The whole variable domain, filled in from reference TRBV30 and TRBJ2-7, reads SQTIHQWPATLVQPVGSPLSLECTVEGTSNPNLYWYRQAAGRGLQLLFYSVGIGQISSEVPQNLSASRPQDRQFILSSKKLLLSDSGFYLCAWSPTWGNDEQYFGPGTRLTVT.

The V call is TRBV10-2, the J call TRBJ2-4; TRBD2 matches 15 bases. The CDR3 extends over 15 amino acids. CDR1 and CDR2 from the germline V gene are WSHSY and SAAADI. V was clipped by 8 bases and J by 10 bases; unmatched bases: 9. The CDR3, as DNA: TGCGCCAGCGGGGGACTAGCGGGGGGAGGGGGTATTCAGTACTTC. It codes for CASGGLAGGGGIQYF.

This clone has just a few counts. The V and J genes are TRBV2 and TRBJ1-2; D not resolved. The germline V gene encodes CDR1 SNHLY and CDR2 FYNNEI. This CDR3 region has 15 residues. Trimming shortened V by 5 bases and J by 0 bases, and 13 bases separated the two germline ends. CDR3 amino acids: CASSFGRTANYGYTF. The CDR3 nucleotides are TGTGCCAGCAGTTTCGGACGTACCGCTAACTATGGCTACACCTTC.

Concerning this clone: The identical CDR3 is also encoded by other nucleotide sequences in the sample. V gene TRBV5-1 combines with J gene TRBJ2-5; 14 nucleotides align to TRBD2. The germline V gene encodes CDR1 SGHRS and CDR2 YFSETQ. The CDR3 runs to 17 residues. J was trimmed by 4 bases and V by 0 bases; bases with no gene match: 5. Here the CDR3 DNA reads TGCGCCAGCAGCTTGGGACTAGCGGGAGGGCCGGGAGAGACCCAGTACTTC. Residues: CASSLGLAGGPGETQYF.

This chain connects TRBV28 to TRBJ1-5, with 8 nucleotides matching TRBD1. Germline values: CDR1 MDHEN, CDR2 SYDVKM. The CDR3 has 18 residues. J lost 0 bases, V lost 2 bases, and 9 bases had no gene match. CDR3 protein: CASSLDPDGQGSNQPQHF. In DNA form, the CDR3 reads TGTGCCAGCAGTTTAGATCCCGACGGACAGGGTAGCAATCAGCCCCAGCATTTT.

The chain joins TRBV5-1 to TRBJ2-1; the match to TRBD2 covers 7 bases. V gave up 2 bases and J gave up 4 bases; unmatched junction bases: 9. This CDR3 comprises 16 residues. Germline lookup yields CDR1 SGHRS and CDR2 YFSETQ. The CDR3 is CASSFKGGAVYNEQFF. CDR3 in DNA: TGCGCCAGCAGCTTTAAGGGAGGGGCAGTTTACAATGAGCAGTTCTTC.

Here the CDR3 DNA reads TGTGCCAGCAGCCGGGAGTCACTAGCGGGAAACACCGGGGAGCTGTTTTTT. It specifies CASSRESLAGNTGELFF. V and J are TRBV11-3 and TRBJ2-2; 10 nucleotides line up with TRBD2. Germline trimming cut 5 bases from V and 2 bases from J; bases unmatched to any gene: 8. The CDR3 runs to 17 residues. Germline loops: CDR1 SGHNT, CDR2 YENEEA.

The V call is TRBV27, the J call TRBJ2-2; D is tentatively TRBD1 or TRBD2 (5 bases each). CDR3 length: 15 residues. Trimming stripped 5 bases from V and 3 bases from J, with 13 bases between. Germline CDR1 MNHEY, CDR2 SMNVEV (reference sequence). CDR3: CASSLSGRDTGELFF. The CDR3 DNA reads as TGTGCCAGCAGTCTGTCGGGACGGGACACCGGGGAGCTGTTTTTT.

This clone was found once. This sequence joins TRBV21-1 and TRBJ2-4. TRBV21-1 is listed as a pseudogene. The CDR3 totals 11 residues. This chain's CDR3 is CASSKDPVAHF. The CDR3 DNA reads as TGTGCCAGCAGCAAAGACCCCGTTGCCCACTTC.

The DNA of the CDR3 is TGTGCCAGCAGCCAACGACTACTAGCGGCTAGCACAGATACGCAGTATTTT. This translates into CASSQRLLAASTDTQYF. V usage is TRBV4-2 and J usage is TRBJ2-3; the match to TRBD2 covers 8 bases. Losses at the gene ends were 2 bases for V and 0 bases for J; bases not matched to a gene: 7. CDR1 is LGHNA and CDR2 is YNFKEQ in the germline V gene. This CDR3 region has 17 residues.

The chain carries TRBV7-9 and TRBJ1-5; D not resolved. Germline V gene sequence: CDR1 SEHNR, CDR2 FQNEAQ (reference sequence). The CDR3 runs 14 residues. Trimming removed 4 bases from V and 8 bases from J, with 15 bases in between. The CDR3 sequence: CASSSDTGPKPQHF. CDR3 sequence (DNA): TGTGCCAGCAGCTCAGACACGGGCCCAAAGCCCCAGCATTTT.

In its sample, this clone was seen once. The V gene is TRBV28, the J gene TRBJ2-5, with D maybe TRBD1 (5 bases). CDR1 and CDR2 (germline): MDHEN, SYDVKM. The germline V and J ends were trimmed by 7 bases and 1 base, with 16 bases remaining between them. The CDR3 has 15 residues. CDR3 nucleotide sequence: TGTGCCAGCAACCTCCAGGGAAAAGGCCAAGAGACCCAGTACTTC. Its translation is CASNLQGKGQETQYF.

The chain employs TRBV6-6 and TRBJ1-2; the D gene is possibly TRBD1 (6 bases). This CDR3 has 14 amino acids. The V and J ends lost 6 bases and 4 bases respectively, with 15 bases between them. CDR1 is MNHNY, CDR2 SVGAGI, per germline (reference sequence). The CDR3 DNA reads as TGTGCCAGCAGGTACAGGGAAAAGGGCTATGGCTACACCTTC. Protein product: CASRYREKGYGYTF.

The chain uses TRBV6-5 and TRBJ1-2, with 9 bases aligning to TRBD1. Unmatched junction bases numbered 3, after V lost 0 bases and J lost 4 bases. Germline CDR1 is MNHEY and CDR2 is SVGAGI. The CDR3 has 15 residues. The CDR3: CASSYSGDRAYGYTF. CDR3 DNA: TGTGCCAGCAGTTACTCGGGGGACAGGGCCTATGGCTACACCTTC.

This clone is a singleton in its sample. The chain recombines TRBV7-2 with TRBJ2-7; 8 bases map to TRBD1. Germline V lookup: CDR1 SGHTA, CDR2 FQGNSA. There are 14 residues in the CDR3. The junction had 4 bases not matched to a gene; V was cut back by 4 bases and J by 2 bases. The CDR3 sequence is CASSYRTGTYEQYF. DNA of the CDR3: TGTGCCAGCAGCTACCGGACAGGGACCTACGAGCAGTACTTC.

This chain connects TRBV23-1 to TRBJ2-5; 9 bases map to TRBD1. TRBV23-1 is an ORF; its function is uncertain. V was pared by 3 bases and J by 5 bases, with 10 bases of the junction left unmatched. This CDR3 is built from 16 residues. The CDR3 bases are TGCGCCAGCAGTCAGATCTTGAGACAGGGGGTTGAGACCCAGTACTTC. Translated, it gives CASSQILRQGVETQYF.